Following are 20 T cell receptor beta chains from one sample sequenced in a study of blood T cell repertoires in COVID-19. TCRdb's copy holds only in-frame clones and misses some; the assay was immunoSEQ multiplex PCR. The profile covers roughly 55,000 clones, with around 90% appearing a single time and approximately 15% taken by the ten largest. Material: peripheral blood. Source of these receptors: a human donor with active COVID-19. The donor label of this sample is uncertain.

The V call is TRBV3-1 (or the pseudogene TRBV3-2), the J call TRBJ2-7; TRBD2 might be the D (6 bases). This CDR3 has 18 residues. Germline V CDR1 and CDR2: LGHDT, YNNKEL (reference sequence). Trimming removed 2 bases at V and 4 bases at J, with 24 bases between. The CDR3 DNA follows: TGTGCCAGCAGCCAACCCTACCGGGACTCCCTGAAGGGATACGAGCAGTACGTC. Protein sequence: CASSQPYRDSLKGYEQYV.

The rearrangement joins TRBV27 to TRBJ2-7; 7 bases are a match to TRBD1. Germline V gene sequence: CDR1 MNHEY, CDR2 SMNVEV (reference sequence). Trimming at V came to 4 bases and at J to 4 bases, leaving 4 bases not matched to a gene. The CDR3 spans 13 residues. The CDR3 region is CASSSHRGYEQYF. In DNA form, the CDR3 reads TGTGCCAGCAGTTCACACAGGGGTTACGAGCAGTACTTC.

The CDR3 nucleotides are TGCAGCGTCAAGACTAGGGCGGGGGATACCTACAATGAGCAGTTCTTC. Translation gives CSVKTRAGDTYNEQFF. This chain joins TRBV29-1 and TRBJ2-1, with TRBD2 matching 7 bases. The CDR3 spans 16 residues. Germline V gives CDR1 SQVTM, CDR2 ANQGSEA. The junction had 13 bases not matched to a gene; V was cut back by 6 bases and J by 2 bases.

The chain recombines TRBV19 with TRBJ2-3, with a weak D call TRBD2 (6 bases). Germline loops: CDR1 LNHDA, CDR2 SQIVND (reference sequence). Deletions cut 3 bases from V and 1 base from J, with 8 bases between. This CDR3 region has 14 residues. The CDR3 sequence: CASSIERGTDTQYF. The CDR3 DNA sequence: TGTGCCAGTAGTATCGAGCGGGGCACAGATACGCAGTATTTT.

This chain joins TRBV11-3 and TRBJ2-1, with TRBD2 as a possible D gene (6 bases). Between the trimmed V and J ends, which lost 4 bases and 6 bases, there was a span of 13 bases. Germline V CDR1 and CDR2: SGHNT, YENEEA. CDR3 length equals 14 residues. CDR3 amino acids: CASSSIGLFNEQFF. In DNA form, the CDR3 reads TGTGCCAGCAGCTCAATAGGACTATTCAATGAGCAGTTCTTC.

The chain has TRBV9 and TRBJ2-7; 11 bases line up with TRBD1. CDR1 is SGDLS, CDR2 YYNGEE, per germline. V dropped 3 bases and J dropped 5; count of bases not matched to a gene: 4. The CDR3 loop spans 14 amino acids. The DNA for the CDR3 is TGTGCCAGCAGCGCGGGACAGGGGGTCGACGAGCAGTACTTC. This translates into CASSAGQGVDEQYF.

V usage is TRBV15 and J usage is TRBJ2-7; 9 bases align to TRBD2. With V trimmed by 5 bases and J by 2 bases, 4 bases remained unmatched. The CDR3 extends over 14 amino acids. Germline-derived CDR1 and CDR2 are LNHNV and YYDKDF (reference sequence). DNA for the CDR3: TGTGCCACCAGCGCGGCTAGCGGGGCCTACGAGCAGTACTTC. It encodes CATSAASGAYEQYF.

The CDR3 coding sequence is TGTGCCAGCAGTTACTTAGGACAGGGGTTTCAGCCCCAGCATTTT. Protein product: CASSYLGQGFQPQHF. The chain uses TRBV6-2 or TRBV6-3 and TRBJ1-5; TRBD1 matches 9 bases. Germline CDR1 MNHEY, CDR2 SVGEGT. The length of the CDR3 is 15 residues. The J segment lost 6 bases and the V segment lost 1 base, leaving 4 bases of the junction unmatched.

The chain links TRBV6-2 or TRBV6-3 to TRBJ1-1, with a weak D call TRBD1 (6 bases). The CDR3 is 12 residues long. Trimming took 4 bases from V and 3 from J, leaving 6 bases between them. The V gene's germline CDR1 is MNHEY and CDR2 SVGEGT. CDR3 sequence (DNA): TGTGCCAGCAGTTGGGGGCACACTGAAGCTTTCTTT. It yields the protein CASSWGHTEAFF.

The V call is TRBV19, the J call TRBJ2-4, with D perhaps TRBD1 (5 bases). CDR1 and CDR2 from the germline V gene are LNHDA and SQIVND (reference sequence). Trimming removed 5 bases at V and 0 bases at J, with 8 bases between. The CDR3 runs 14 residues. The CDR3 DNA reads TGTGCCAGTAGTTCTCAGGGAGCCAAAAACATTCAGTACTTC. It encodes CASSSQGAKNIQYF.

The genes are TRBV5-4 and TRBJ2-1, with 12 bases lining up with TRBD2. Per germline, CDR1 SGHNT and CDR2 YYREEE (reference sequence). CDR3 length: 18 residues. After removal of 4 bases from V and 0 bases from J, the junction contained 8 bases not matched to a gene. CDR3 DNA: TGTGCCAGCAGCCCCGGGACTAGCGGGTCCAGCTCCTACAATGAGCAGTTCTTC. Protein sequence: CASSPGTSGSSSYNEQFF.

J is TRBJ2-1 and V is TRBV4-1, with D perhaps TRBD2 (6 bases). The length of the CDR3 is 16 residues. The V gene's germline CDR1 is MGHRA and CDR2 YSYEKL. V shed 0 bases and J shed 0 bases, with 9 bases lying between them. In DNA, the CDR3 is TGCGCCAGCAGCCAAGATGGAGGGGACTCCTACAATGAGCAGTTCTTC. Encoded protein: CASSQDGGDSYNEQFF.

This sequence joins TRBV6-5 and TRBJ2-1; TRBD1 agrees at 10 bases. Germline CDR1 MNHEY, CDR2 SVGAGI. Germline trimming cut 9 bases from V and 4 bases from J; bases unmatched to any gene: 6. The CDR3 extends over 14 amino acids. CDR3 DNA sequence: TGTGCCAGAACGACAGGGGGCTTTTACAATGAGCAGTTCTTC. Its translation is CARTTGGFYNEQFF.

This clone has just one count. The rearrangement uses TRBV19 and TRBJ1-5; 10 nucleotides align to TRBD1. V was pared by 1 base and J by 5 bases, with 2 bases of the junction left unmatched. Per the germline V gene, CDR1 is LNHDA and CDR2 is SQIVND (reference sequence). The CDR3 covers 15 residues. The CDR3 loop is CASSIVGTGDQPQHF. CDR3 bases: TGTGCCAGTAGTATAGTGGGGACAGGGGATCAGCCCCAGCATTTT.

V gene TRBV5-3 combines with J gene TRBJ2-7; 9 bases align to TRBD1. TRBV5-3 is classed as an ORF, of uncertain function. CDR3 length equals 19 residues. Unmatched junction bases numbered 17, after V lost 4 bases and J lost 0 bases. The CDR3 spells CARSLSEGQGSGRSYEQYV. The CDR3 DNA follows: TGTGCCAGAAGCCTATCCGAGGGACAGGGCTCCGGTCGCTCCTACGAGCAGTACGTC.

The chain uses TRBV6-2 or TRBV6-3 and TRBJ2-7; TRBD2 matches 14 bases. Germline loops: CDR1 MNHEY, CDR2 SVGEGT. Losses at the gene ends were 2 bases for V and 2 bases for J; bases not matched to a gene: 8. CDR3 size: 18 residues. This chain's CDR3 is CASSYDTRGLAGAYEQYF. For the CDR3, the DNA is TGTGCCAGCAGTTACGACACTCGGGGACTAGCGGGAGCCTACGAGCAGTACTTC.

The chain uses TRBV6-6 and TRBJ1-2; TRBD1 agrees at 9 bases. Germline-derived CDR1 and CDR2 are MNHNY and SVGAGI (reference sequence). The ends lost 1 base at V and 5 bases at J; junction bases unmatched: 5. The CDR3 is made up of 15 amino acids. This chain's CDR3 is CASSYWRTGEYGYTF. CDR3 coding DNA: TGTGCCAGCAGTTACTGGAGGACAGGGGAATATGGCTACACCTTC.

The CDR3 protein is CASSQPQGSYGYTF. The CDR3 DNA is TGCGCCAGCAGCCAACCCCAGGGGAGCTATGGCTACACCTTC. V gene TRBV4-1 combines with J gene TRBJ1-2; perhaps TRBD1 as D (6 bases). Germline values: CDR1 MGHRA, CDR2 YSYEKL. This CDR3 has 14 amino acids. Trimming removed 2 bases at V and 4 bases at J, with 11 bases between.

The J gene is TRBJ2-5, the V gene TRBV6-1; a weak D match, TRBD1 (5 bases). The CDR3 runs 14 residues. Germline-derived CDR1 and CDR2 are MNHNS and SASEGT. V shed 1 base and J shed 7 bases, with 13 bases lying between them. This CDR3 is CASSEGTGLGTQYF. CDR3 DNA: TGTGCCAGCAGTGAAGGCACAGGCCTCGGGACCCAGTACTTC.

This chain uses TRBV5-1 with TRBJ2-1; weak D call: TRBD1 (6 bases). CDR1 and CDR2 (germline): SGHRS, YFSETQ. CDR3 length: 15 amino acids. V lost 6 bases, J lost 4 bases, and 17 bases lay in between. CDR3 in DNA: TGCGCCAGCACCACGAGGGGGACACAGTACAATGAGCAGTTCTTC. Amino acids: CASTTRGTQYNEQFF.